A selection of T cell receptor beta chains follows, all from one sample in a study of neurological immune-mediated disorders. MiXCR was run by TCRdb on the 5' RACE reads, yielding one entry per CDR3 protein. Here the sample spans under 65,000 distinct CDR3 sequences, 24% being singletons. The specimen was PBMCs. These receptors were collected from a man aged 60 to 69 with HTLV-1-associated myelopathy (HAM/TSP). Both conserved end residues are part of each CDR3. A D gene is named only where the DNA matches it firmly. The size entry is marked missing in some rows and otherwise reads once, few, many or a size class.

j_call d_call v_call clone_size cdr3_nt cdr3_aa
TRBJ2-5 NA TRBV10-3 NA TGTGCCATCAGGGGGCGCGGAGACGAGACCCAGTACTTC CAIRGRGDETQYF
TRBJ1-1 NA TRBV29-1 NA TGCAGCGTTGATTCCGGGAACACTGAAGCTTTCTTT CSVDSGNTEAFF
TRBJ2-5 TRBD1 TRBV5-1 NA TGCTCCAGCAGAATCGGACAGGCCAAAGAGACCCAGTACTTC CSSRIGQAKETQYF
TRBJ2-2 NA TRBV2 many TGTGCCAGCAGCACTGGCAGCCGGGGGACCGGGGAGCTGTTTTTT CASSTGSRGTGELFF
TRBJ1-1 NA TRBV7-6 NA TGTGCCAGCAGCTTAGGTGGCAGGGACACTGAAGCTTTCTTT CASSLGGRDTEAFF
TRBJ2-3 NA TRBV29-1 NA TGCAGCGTTCTCCCGGGAACGGATACGCAGTATTTT CSVLPGTDTQYF
TRBJ2-7 NA TRBV9 NA TGTGCCAGCAGCGTAGGGGGGGCAGGGATCTACGAGCAGTACTTC CASSVGGAGIYEQYF
TRBJ2-2 NA TRBV9 many TGTGCCAGCAGCGTAGGCCCGAACACCGGGGAGCTGTTTTTT CASSVGPNTGELFF
TRBJ2-7 NA TRBV7-8 NA TGTGCCAGCAGCTTAGGCCCCCGCAGCTACGAGCAGTACTTC CASSLGPRSYEQYF
TRBJ2-2 NA TRBV21-1 many TGTGCCAGCAGCCCTCTCGGAGGGACAAGGAACACCGGGGAGCTGTTTTTT CASSPLGGTRNTGELFF
TRBJ2-3 NA TRBV9 NA TGTGCCAGCAGCCCCCACAGGTCCGGCACAGATACGCAGTATTTT CASSPHRSGTDTQYF
TRBJ2-5 NA TRBV27 many TGTGCCAGCAGCACCCCCGGGGGAGAGACCCAGTACTTC CASSTPGGETQYF
TRBJ2-7 TRBD1 TRBV27 many TGTGCCAGCAGTTACCCGGACAGGCGCTCCTACGAGCAGTACTTC CASSYPDRRSYEQYF
TRBJ2-5 NA TRBV7-2 NA TGTGCCAGCAGCTCCACCGCAGGGATAAGGGGTCGGGAGACCCAGTACTTC CASSSTAGIRGRETQYF
TRBJ2-7 NA TRBV7-9 many TGTGCCAGCAGCTTAACCCTAGGAGAGGAGCAGTACTTC CASSLTLGEEQYF
TRBJ2-5 NA TRBV5-1 few TGCGCCAGCAGCTCGACAGTCCCGGGGGAGACCCAGTACTTC CASSSTVPGETQYF
TRBJ2-5 TRBD2 TRBV5-1 many TGCGCCAGCAGCTCCGGCCGACTAGCGGGAGGGGCCCAAGAGACCCAGTACTTC CASSSGRLAGGAQETQYF
TRBJ1-2 NA TRBV7-2 few TGTGCCAGCAGCCCCCGTAACCTTGGATTCTATGGCTACACCTTC CASSPRNLGFYGYTF
TRBJ2-3 NA TRBV13 many TGTGCCAGCAGCCACCGGGACCACAACTTCACAGATACGCAGTATTTT CASSHRDHNFTDTQYF
TRBJ2-7 TRBD2 TRBV20-1 many TGCAGTGCTTGGGGACTAGCGGGCATCTACGAGCAGTACTTC CSAWGLAGIYEQYF
TRBJ2-1 TRBD1 TRBV5-1 NA TGCGCCAGCAGCTTTGAGGGGGCAAGCTACAATGAGCAGTTCTTC CASSFEGASYNEQFF
TRBJ2-1 NA TRBV20-1 many TGCAGTGCTAGAGTGGGTAGCTTAAATAACAATGAGCAGTTCTTC CSARVGSLNNNEQFF
TRBJ2-7 TRBD2 TRBV18 NA TGTGCCAGCTCAGCCCACTTAGCGGGAGGTCCGAACCAGCACTACGAGCAGTACTTC CASSAHLAGGPNQHYEQYF
TRBJ1-5 NA TRBV10-2 NA TGCGCCAGCCGGGACGCAACTAGCAATCAGCCCCAGCATTTT CASRDATSNQPQHF